The next 21 T cell receptor beta chains were all read from a single sample in a study of blood T cells in healthy people across ages. A second PCR, run for about 7 to 12 cycles, used a sample-barcoded 5' primer plus a J-beta primer mix. TCRdb fed the 5' RACE reads into MiXCR, producing one record per CDR3 protein. The sample carries approximately 1.5 million distinct CDR3 sequences, 42% recorded once. Sequencing was done on a sample of blood. The receptors were gathered from a woman under 30 in good health.

In this sample, this clonotype turned up a few times. The chain couples TRBV29-1 to TRBJ2-2; D gene uncertain. Trimming removed 5 bases from V and 4 bases from J, with 8 bases in between. The CDR3 sequence is 12 residues long. Per germline, CDR1 SQVTM and CDR2 ANQGSEA. In DNA form, the CDR3 reads TGCAGCGTTTCCGACTCCACCGGGGAGCTGTTTTTT. As protein: CSVSDSTGELFF.

V gene TRBV6-5 combines with J gene TRBJ2-2, with D hard to call. CDR3 length equals 13 residues. Trimming stripped 6 bases from V and 4 bases from J, with 9 bases between. Per germline, CDR1 MNHEY and CDR2 SVGAGI. The CDR3 sequence is CASRVIVTGELFF. The CDR3 coding sequence is TGTGCCAGCAGGGTCATCGTCACCGGGGAGCTGTTTTTT.

The genes are TRBV7-3 and TRBJ1-6; D ambiguous. The CDR3 covers 13 residues. Per germline, CDR1 SGHTA and CDR2 FQGTGA. V was clipped by 8 bases and J by 6 bases, with 11 bases between them. The CDR3 nucleotides read TGTGCCAGCGAACAACCGACTAATTCACCCCTCCACTTT. Its protein product is CASEQPTNSPLHF.

The CDR3 bases are TGTGCCAGCAGCCGCCGAGGGACCCAAAATCAGCCCCAGCATTTT. It yields the protein CASSRRGTQNQPQHF. The chain employs TRBV3-1 and TRBJ1-5; D may be TRBD1 (5 bases). The CDR3 contains 15 residues. The V end was cut by 4 bases, the J end by 4 bases, with 14 bases between. Germline V gene sequence: CDR1 LGHDT, CDR2 YNNKEL (reference sequence).

This clonotype was seen a handful of times. Relative to the germline gene, one junction end is altered; a read error may explain this. The V call is TRBV5-1, the J call TRBJ1-5, with D hard to call. This CDR3 has 14 amino acids. CDR1 is SGHRS, CDR2 YFSETQ, per germline. The CDR3 sequence is CASSLEPSNQPQHF. CDR3 coding DNA: TGTGCCAGCAGTTTGGAGCCTAGCAATCAGCCCCAGCATTTT.

There are a few counts of this clonotype. The rearrangement uses TRBV6-5 and TRBJ2-5; 10 nucleotides line up with TRBD2. The CDR3 consists of 13 residues. J was trimmed by 5 bases and V by 6 bases; bases with no gene match: 3. From germline, CDR1 is MNHEY and CDR2 SVGAGI. The CDR3: CASSPTSGETQYF. CDR3 bases: TGTGCCAGCAGCCCGACTAGCGGGGAGACCCAGTACTTC.

This sequence joins TRBV28 and TRBJ2-5; D is perhaps TRBD2 (6 bases). Germline-derived CDR1 and CDR2 are MDHEN and SYDVKM. This CDR3 is 17 amino acids long. V was cut by 4 bases and J by 1 base, with 19 bases left in between. The CDR3 DNA reads TGTGCCAGCAGTTCAACCCCAGGGACGGAGGGCCAAGAGACCCAGTACTTC. Amino acid sequence: CASSSTPGTEGQETQYF.

Only a few counts were recorded for this clonotype. J is TRBJ1-2 and V is TRBV4-2; possible D gene TRBD1, 5 bases. Trimming took 8 bases from V and 4 from J, leaving 20 bases between them. The CDR3 runs 15 residues. Per the germline V gene, CDR1 is LGHNA and CDR2 is YNFKEQ. The CDR3 DNA is TGTGCCAGCGGGACGGGGGGACCTTTAAGCTATGGCTACACCTTC. Encoded protein: CASGTGGPLSYGYTF.

The rearrangement joins TRBV12-3 or TRBV12-4 to TRBJ1-2, with D possibly TRBD1 on 6 matching bases. The CDR3 consists of 13 residues. V lost 6 bases, J lost 13 bases, and 21 bases lay in between. The CDR3, as DNA: TGTGCCAGCAGGACGGGGGGACACCTGGTTTGCACCTTC. Encoded protein: CASRTGGHLVCTF.

This clonotype turned up a few times. The chain joins TRBV14 to TRBJ2-7; TRBD1 agrees at 9 bases. Trimming removed 1 base from V and 2 bases from J; junction bases left unmatched: 6. The germline V gene has CDR1 SGHDN and CDR2 FVKESK. The CDR3 is 16 amino acids. The CDR3 loop is CASSQGGTGPTYEQYF. The CDR3 coding sequence is TGTGCCAGCAGCCAAGGCGGGACAGGGCCGACCTACGAGCAGTACTTC.

A remark on this clonotype: The junction shows a germline mismatch at one end, possibly a read error. The CDR3 here is CAGSLDLTGQDGYTF. The CDR3, as DNA: TGTGCCGGCAGCTTAGATCTGACAGGGCAGGATGGCTACACCTTC. The chain is built from TRBV11-2 and TRBJ1-2, with TRBD1 matching 7 bases. The length of the CDR3 is 15 residues. CDR1 is SGHAT and CDR2 is FQNNGV in the germline V gene.

This sequence joins TRBV15 and TRBJ2-1; D remains ambiguous. In germline, CDR1 is LNHNV, CDR2 YYDKDF (reference sequence). Trimming shortened V by 4 bases and J by 8 bases, and 9 bases separated the two germline ends. The CDR3 runs 12 residues. In nucleotides, the CDR3 is TGTGCCACCAGCAAGATAGGTGATGAGCAGTTCTTC. Encoded protein: CATSKIGDEQFF.

This clonotype was picked up many times. The gene calls are TRBV3-1 and TRBJ2-7; no clear D. V lost 0 bases and J lost 6, with 3 bases in between. This CDR3 contains 11 residues. CDR1 and CDR2 (germline): LGHDT, YNNKEL (reference sequence). The CDR3 is CASSQEAEQYF. The CDR3 DNA follows: TGTGCCAGCAGCCAAGAAGCCGAGCAGTACTTC.

The chain is built from TRBV6-2 or TRBV6-3 and TRBJ2-4, with D possibly TRBD2 on 5 matching bases. The CDR3 sequence is 13 residues long. Trimming pared 6 bases from V and 14 bases from J, leaving 20 bases between. Germline V gene lookup returns CDR1 MNHEY and CDR2 SVGEGT. In DNA, the CDR3 is TGTGCCAGCAGCCAAGGCTGGCTAGCTTGGGAGTACTTC. Translation: CASSQGWLAWEYF.

Only a few counts were recorded for this clonotype. V and J are TRBV5-1 and TRBJ1-1, with 8 bases lining up with TRBD1. Germline CDR1 SGHRS, CDR2 YFSETQ. This CDR3 has 17 residues. V lost 4 bases, J lost 1 base, and 12 bases stayed unmatched. CDR3 region: CASSPGQGEAANTEAFF. The CDR3 DNA reads as TGCGCCAGCAGCCCCGGACAGGGCGAGGCTGCGAACACTGAAGCTTTCTTT.

This clonotype was observed a few times. The rearrangement links TRBV29-1 to TRBJ2-3; D perhaps matches TRBD1 (6 bases). The V end lost 4 bases, the J end lost 4 bases, and 12 bases lay between the germline ends. Germline lookup yields CDR1 SQVTM and CDR2 ANQGSEA. This CDR3 contains 13 residues. The CDR3 region is CSVVGGRADTQYF. The CDR3, as DNA: TGCAGCGTTGTAGGGGGTAGGGCAGATACGCAGTATTTT.

In its sample, this clonotype was seen a few times. The DNA for the CDR3 is TGCAGCGTTGAAGTGGGGCTTGGTCAGCCCCAGCATTTT. Translated, it gives CSVEVGLGQPQHF. The chain has TRBV29-1 and TRBJ1-5; weak D call: TRBD1 (5 bases). Germline V lookup: CDR1 SQVTM, CDR2 ANQGSEA. This CDR3 has 13 amino acids. V was clipped by 1 base and J by 6 bases, with 10 bases between them.

The CDR3 region is CASSRTGSLFYEQFF. Written as DNA, the CDR3 is TGTGCCAGCAGTCGGACAGGGAGCCTCTTCTACGAGCAGTTCTTC. V gene TRBV27 combines with J gene TRBJ2-1, with TRBD1 identical over 8 bases. In germline, CDR1 is MNHEY, CDR2 SMNVEV (reference sequence). V lost 5 bases, J lost 10 bases, and 13 bases stayed unmatched. The CDR3 has 15 amino acids.

In its sample, this clonotype was seen a few times. At one end the junction does not follow the germline gene, possibly because of a read error. The chain is built from TRBV7-2 and TRBJ2-1; unclear D gene. Germline V lookup: CDR1 SGHTA, CDR2 FQGNSA. The CDR3 is made up of 13 amino acids. Written as DNA, the CDR3 is TGTGCCAACAGCGTCATGGCTCACAATGAGCAGTTCTTC. This translates into CANSVMAHNEQFF.

The rearrangement joins TRBV6-2 or TRBV6-3 to TRBJ2-6; D gene uncertain. This CDR3 has 17 residues. The germline V and J ends were trimmed by 2 bases and 1 base, with 12 bases remaining between them. Per germline, CDR1 MNHEY and CDR2 SVGEGT. The CDR3 spells CASSYPKFWSGANVLTF. The CDR3 DNA reads as TGTGCCAGCAGTTACCCTAAGTTCTGGTCTGGGGCCAACGTCCTGACTTTC.

This clonotype was counted between two and nine times. This chain links TRBV3-1 with TRBJ1-1; 7 nucleotides agree with TRBD1. This CDR3 spans 16 amino acids. Losses at the gene ends were 4 bases for V and 1 base for J; bases not matched to a gene: 9. The V gene's germline CDR1 is LGHDT and CDR2 YNNKEL (reference sequence). This CDR3 reads CASSPRPGTANTEAFF. In nucleotides, the CDR3 is TGTGCCAGCAGCCCAAGACCCGGGACAGCGAACACTGAAGCTTTCTTT.